This T cell receptor beta chain was recorded in a study of blood T cells in healthy people across ages. Overall study findings and caveats: Naive and antigen-experienced cells were not separated, limiting conclusive comparison.

Approximately 10 milliliters of peripheral blood were drawn from each donor into EDTA-treated tubes. The amount of total RNA extracted per sample was at least 5.5 micrograms. Together with a sample-barcoded 5' primer, a J-beta primer mix was included in a second PCR lasting roughly 7 to 11 cycles. Tagging of each cDNA molecule was performed by a template-switch adaptor with 12 random nucleotides. MiXCR, applied by TCRdb to the 5' RACE reads, yields one record per CDR3 protein. The data show about 1.8 million distinct CDR3 sequences, 49% seen once. A word on this clonotype: Its antigen is not known.

This clonotype was sampled from a woman between 40 and 55 years old in good health. The sequenced material came from blood.

The CDR3 loop is CASSLGAGTLQETQYF. CDR3 nucleotide sequence: TGTGCCAGCAGCTTGGGTGCAGGTACCTTACAAGAGACCCAGTACTTC. The chain uses TRBV5-5 and TRBJ2-5, with D hard to call. The V end lost 0 bases, the J end lost 2 bases, and 14 bases lay between the germline ends. Per the germline V gene, CDR1 is SGHKS and CDR2 is YYEKEE (reference sequence). CDR3 length: 16 amino acids.